What follows describes a single T cell receptor beta chain. Its specificity is not known. PCR used 60 Vbeta primers and 13 Jbeta primers. Profiling relied on immunoSEQ multiplex PCR, and the TCRdb table lists in-frame clones only, not all of them. This table lists around 210,000 clones. This sample was taken from a study of cytomegalovirus exposure and HLA in healthy donors. Points from the study as a whole: In a later analysis, V- and J-gene trimming of beta chains associated with a DCLRE1C missense variant, replicated independently.

V dropped 1 base and J dropped 6 bases, with 11 bases sitting between them. CDR1 SQVTM and CDR2 ANQGSEA come from the germline V gene. The CDR3 totals 13 residues. The specimen was PBMCs. The chain employs TRBV29-1 and TRBJ2-3; TRBD1 might be the D (6 bases). The sequence was collected from a woman aged 25-40 years in good health and CMV-seropositive. For the CDR3, the DNA is TGCAGCGTTGAAGCCAGGGGATCCGATACGCAGTATTTT. Translating gives CSVEARGSDTQYF.